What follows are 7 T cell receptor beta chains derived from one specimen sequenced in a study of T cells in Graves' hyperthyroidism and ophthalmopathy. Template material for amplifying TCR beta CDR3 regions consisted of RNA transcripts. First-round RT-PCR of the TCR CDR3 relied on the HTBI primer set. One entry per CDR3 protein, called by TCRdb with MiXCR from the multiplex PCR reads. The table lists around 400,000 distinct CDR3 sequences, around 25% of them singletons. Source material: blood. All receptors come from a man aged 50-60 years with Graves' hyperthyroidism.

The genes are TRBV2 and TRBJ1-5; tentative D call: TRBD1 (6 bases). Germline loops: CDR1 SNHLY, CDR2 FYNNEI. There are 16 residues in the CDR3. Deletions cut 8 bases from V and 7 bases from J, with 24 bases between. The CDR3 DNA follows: TGTGCCAGCTCTGGGGGGGGCAGGGGCTCTACACAGCCCCAGCATTTT. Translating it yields CASSGGGRGSTQPQHF.

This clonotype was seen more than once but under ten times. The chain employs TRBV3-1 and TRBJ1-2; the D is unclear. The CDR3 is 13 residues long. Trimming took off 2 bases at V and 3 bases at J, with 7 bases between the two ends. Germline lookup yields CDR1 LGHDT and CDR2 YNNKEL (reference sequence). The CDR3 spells CASSQRGDYGYTF. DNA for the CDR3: TGTGCCAGCAGCCAACGGGGAGACTATGGCTACACCTTC.

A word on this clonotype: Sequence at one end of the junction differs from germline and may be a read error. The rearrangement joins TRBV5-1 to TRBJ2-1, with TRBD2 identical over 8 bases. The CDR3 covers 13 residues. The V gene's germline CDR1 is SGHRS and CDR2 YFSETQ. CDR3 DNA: TGTGCCACCCTCCGCCGGGAGGGCAATGAGCAGTTCTTC. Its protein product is CATLRREGNEQFF.

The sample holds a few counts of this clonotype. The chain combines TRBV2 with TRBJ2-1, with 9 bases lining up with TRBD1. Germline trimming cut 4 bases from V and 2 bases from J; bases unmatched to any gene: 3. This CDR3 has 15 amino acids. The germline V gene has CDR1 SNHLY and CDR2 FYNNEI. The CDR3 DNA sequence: TGTGCCAGCAGTGTGGACAGGGGAACCTACAATGAGCAGTTCTTC. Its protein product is CASSVDRGTYNEQFF. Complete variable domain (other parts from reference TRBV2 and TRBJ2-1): EPEVTQTPSHQVTQMGQEVILRCVPISNHLYFYWYRQILGQKVEFLVSFYNNEISEKSEIFDDQFSVERPDGSNFTLKIRSTKLEDSAMYFCASSVDRGTYNEQFFGPGTRLTVL.

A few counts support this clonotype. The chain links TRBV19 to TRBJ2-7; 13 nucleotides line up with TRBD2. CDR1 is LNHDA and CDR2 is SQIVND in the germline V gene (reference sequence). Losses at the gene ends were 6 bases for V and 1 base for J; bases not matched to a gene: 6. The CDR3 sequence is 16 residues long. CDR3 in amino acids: CASSIRTSGRSYEQYF. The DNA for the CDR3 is TGTGCCAGTAGCATTAGGACTAGCGGGAGATCCTACGAGCAGTACTTC. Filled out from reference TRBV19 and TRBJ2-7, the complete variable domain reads DGGITQSPKYLFRKEGQNVTLSCEQNLNHDAMYWYRQDPGQGLRLIYYSQIVNDFQKGDIAEGYSVSREKKESFPLTVTSAQKNPTAFYLCASSIRTSGRSYEQYFGPGTRLTVT.

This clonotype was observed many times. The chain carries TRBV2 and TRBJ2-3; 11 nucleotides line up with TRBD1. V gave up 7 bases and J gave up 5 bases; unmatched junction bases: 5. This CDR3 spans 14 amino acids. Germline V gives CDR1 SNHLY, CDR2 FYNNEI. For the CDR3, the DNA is TGTGCCAGCACCCGGGACAGGGGGAGAGATACGCAGTATTTT. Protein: CASTRDRGRDTQYF.

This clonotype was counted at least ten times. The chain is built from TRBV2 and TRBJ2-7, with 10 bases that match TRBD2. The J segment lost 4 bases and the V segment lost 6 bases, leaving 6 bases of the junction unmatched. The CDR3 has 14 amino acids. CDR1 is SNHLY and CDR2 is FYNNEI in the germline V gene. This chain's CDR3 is CASSASGSPYEQYF. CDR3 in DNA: TGTGCCAGCAGCGCTAGCGGGAGTCCTTACGAGCAGTACTTC.